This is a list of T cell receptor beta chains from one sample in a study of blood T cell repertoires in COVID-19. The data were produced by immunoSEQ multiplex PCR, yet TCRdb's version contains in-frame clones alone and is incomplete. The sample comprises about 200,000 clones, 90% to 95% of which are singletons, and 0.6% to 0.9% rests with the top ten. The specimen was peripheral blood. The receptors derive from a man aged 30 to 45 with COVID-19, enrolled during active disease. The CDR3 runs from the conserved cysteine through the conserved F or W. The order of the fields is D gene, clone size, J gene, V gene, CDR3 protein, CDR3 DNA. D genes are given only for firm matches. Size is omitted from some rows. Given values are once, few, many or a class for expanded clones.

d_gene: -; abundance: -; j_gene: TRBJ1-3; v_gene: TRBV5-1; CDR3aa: CASSRDGHSGNTIYF; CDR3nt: TGCGCCAGCAGCAGAGACGGACACTCTGGAAACACCATATATTTT
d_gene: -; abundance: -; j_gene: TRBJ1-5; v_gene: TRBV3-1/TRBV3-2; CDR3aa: CASSPPGVQPQHF; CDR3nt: TGTGCCAGCAGCCCCCCAGGGGTTCAGCCCCAGCATTTT
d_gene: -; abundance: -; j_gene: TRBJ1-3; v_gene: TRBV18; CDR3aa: CASSPGAGTLGNTIYF; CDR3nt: TGTGCCAGCTCACCAGGAGCCGGGACACTAGGAAACACCATATATTTT
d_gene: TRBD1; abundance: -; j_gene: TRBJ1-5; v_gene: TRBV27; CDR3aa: CASSHGQGIPPQHF; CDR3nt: TGTGCCAGCAGTCACGGACAGGGAATTCCGCCCCAGCATTTT
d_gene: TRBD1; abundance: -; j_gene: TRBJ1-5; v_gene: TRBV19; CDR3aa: CASTQLPDRGTNQPQHF; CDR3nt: TGTGCCAGTACCCAACTCCCGGACAGGGGAACGAATCAGCCCCAGCATTTT
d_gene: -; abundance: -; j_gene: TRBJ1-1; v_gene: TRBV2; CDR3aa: CASSEEVEAFF; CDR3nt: TGTGCCAGCAGTGAGGAGGTAGAAGCTTTCTTT
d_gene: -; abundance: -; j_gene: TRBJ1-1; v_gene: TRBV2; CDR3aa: CASSELGEGEAFF; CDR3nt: TGTGCCAGCAGTGAACTAGGGGAGGGTGAAGCTTTCTTT
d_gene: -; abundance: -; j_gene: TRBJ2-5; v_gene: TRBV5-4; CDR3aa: CASSEVSGPVAQYF; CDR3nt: TGTGCCAGCAGTGAGGTCAGCGGTCCGGTGGCCCAGTACTTC
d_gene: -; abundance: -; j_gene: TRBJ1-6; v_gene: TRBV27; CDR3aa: CASSLTGNRNSPLHF; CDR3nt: TGTGCCAGCAGTTTAACAGGGAACCGTAATTCACCCCTCCACTTT
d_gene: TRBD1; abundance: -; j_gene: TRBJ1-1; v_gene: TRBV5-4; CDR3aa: CASSVYRQGMNTEAFF; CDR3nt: TGTGCCAGCAGCGTCTATCGACAGGGCATGAACACTGAAGCTTTCTTT
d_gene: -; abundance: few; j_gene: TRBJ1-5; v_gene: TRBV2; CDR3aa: CASSAGTTGNQPQHF; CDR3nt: TGTGCCAGCAGTGCCGGGACAACGGGCAATCAGCCCCAGCATTTT
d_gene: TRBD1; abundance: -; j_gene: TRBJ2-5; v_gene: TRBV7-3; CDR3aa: CASSLEGQRQETQYF; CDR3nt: TGTGCCAGCAGCTTAGAGGGACAGAGACAAGAGACCCAGTACTTC
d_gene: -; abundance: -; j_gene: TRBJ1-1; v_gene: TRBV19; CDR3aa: CASSPSGTRTKTEAFF; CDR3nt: TGTGCCAGTAGTCCCTCCGGGACCCGGACTAAAACTGAAGCTTTCTTT
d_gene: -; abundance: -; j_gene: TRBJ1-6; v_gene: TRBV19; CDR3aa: CASSISEAGSYNSPLHF; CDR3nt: TGTGCCAGTAGTATTTCCGAAGCGGGGTCCTATAATTCACCCCTCCACTTT
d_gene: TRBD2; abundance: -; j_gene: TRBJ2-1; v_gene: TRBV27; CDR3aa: CASSLLTSGGANEQFF; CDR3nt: TGTGCCAGCAGTTTGTTAACTAGCGGGGGAGCCAATGAGCAGTTCTTC
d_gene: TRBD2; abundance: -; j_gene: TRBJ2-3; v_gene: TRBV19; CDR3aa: CASSQSGTRKDTQYF; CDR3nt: TGTGCCAGTAGTCAATCCGGGACTAGGAAAGATACGCAGTATTTT
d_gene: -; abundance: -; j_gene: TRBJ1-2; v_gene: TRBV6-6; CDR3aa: CASSPDINYGYTF; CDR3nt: TGTGCCAGCAGTCCGGACATTAACTATGGCTACACCTTC
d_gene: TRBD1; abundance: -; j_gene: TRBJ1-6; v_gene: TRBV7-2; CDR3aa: CASSLGGQHNSPLHF; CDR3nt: TGTGCCAGCAGCTTAGGGGGACAGCATAATTCACCCCTCCACTTT
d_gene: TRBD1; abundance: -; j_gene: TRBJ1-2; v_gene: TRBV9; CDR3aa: CASSVAQGRDGYTF; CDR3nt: TGTGCCAGCAGCGTAGCACAGGGGCGCGATGGCTACACCTTC
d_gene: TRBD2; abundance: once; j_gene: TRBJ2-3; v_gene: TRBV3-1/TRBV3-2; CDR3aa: CASSQDRLAGGFADTQYF; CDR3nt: TGTGCCAGCAGCCAAGATCGGCTAGCGGGGGGGTTCGCAGATACGCAGTATTTT
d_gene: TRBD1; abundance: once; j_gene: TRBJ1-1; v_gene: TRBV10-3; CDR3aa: CATKGQVDTEAFF; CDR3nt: TGTGCCACCAAAGGACAGGTCGACACTGAAGCTTTCTTT
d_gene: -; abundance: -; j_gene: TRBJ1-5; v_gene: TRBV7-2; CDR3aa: CASSLVADSNQPQHF; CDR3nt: TGTGCCAGCAGCTTAGTGGCGGATAGCAATCAGCCCCAGCATTTT
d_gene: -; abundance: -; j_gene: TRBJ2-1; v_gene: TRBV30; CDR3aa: CAWRGASTYNEQFF; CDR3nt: TGTGCCTGGAGGGGAGCGTCAACCTACAATGAGCAGTTCTTC
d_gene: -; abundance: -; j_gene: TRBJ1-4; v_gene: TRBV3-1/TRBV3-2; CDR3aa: CASSAQSGSFNEKLFF; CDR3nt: TGTGCCAGCAGCGCACAATCAGGGTCTTTTAATGAAAAACTGTTTTTT
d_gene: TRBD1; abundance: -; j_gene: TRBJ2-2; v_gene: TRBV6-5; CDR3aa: CASSQGQGAGELFF; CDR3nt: TGTGCCAGCAGTCAGGGACAGGGGGCCGGGGAGCTGTTTTTT
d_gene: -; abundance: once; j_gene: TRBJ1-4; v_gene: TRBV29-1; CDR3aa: CSVGGGLGEKLFF; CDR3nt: TGCAGCGTTGGTGGGGGGTTAGGAGAAAAACTGTTTTTT
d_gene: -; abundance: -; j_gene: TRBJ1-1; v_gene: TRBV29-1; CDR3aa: CSINRAGGARAFF; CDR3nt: TGCAGCATTAATCGTGCGGGGGGCGCGAGGGCTTTCTTT
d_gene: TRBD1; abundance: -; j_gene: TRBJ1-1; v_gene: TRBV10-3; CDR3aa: CATQKKTGGVTEAFF; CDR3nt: TGTGCCACTCAGAAGAAAACAGGGGGAGTGACTGAAGCTTTCTTT